A single sample gave rise to the 18 T cell receptor beta chains below, sequenced in a study of post-analysis software for immune sequencing data. Unique molecular identifiers were carried by the TCR beta cDNA libraries. TCRdb reanalysed the PCR reads using MiXCR and keeps one entry per CDR3 protein. Among just over 250,000 distinct CDR3 sequences, 35% to 40% were seen once, and the ten largest hold around 4.8%. Overall study findings and caveats: A few TRBV segments (TRBV5-6, TRBV5-1 and TRBV20-1 among them) occurred more frequently in patients than in controls.

These TCRs' antigens remain unknown. Sequencing input: blood. These TCRs come from a girl aged 10 to 17 with multiple sclerosis.

J is TRBJ1-5 and V is TRBV28; D is perhaps TRBD1 (6 bases). Trimming removed 4 bases from V and 8 bases from J, with 24 bases in between. Germline V gives CDR1 MDHEN, CDR2 SYDVKM. The CDR3 loop spans 17 amino acids. CDR3 amino acids: CASSSLGSRGAPKPQHF. The CDR3, as DNA: TGTGCCAGCAGTTCATTGGGTTCTCGGGGGGCCCCAAAGCCCCAGCATTTT.

The sample holds many counts of this clonotype. The chain joins TRBV10-3 to TRBJ1-1; TRBD1 is a possible D gene (5 bases). V was cut by 3 bases and J by 6 bases, with 11 bases left in between. Germline assignment: CDR1 ENHRY and CDR2 SYGVKD. This CDR3 has 13 amino acids. The DNA of the CDR3 is TGTGCCATCAGTGACAGGGAGGGCTCTGAAGCTTTCTTT. Amino acid sequence: CAISDREGSEAFF.

V is TRBV6-5 and J is TRBJ1-1; D is unresolved. Germline CDR1 MNHEY, CDR2 SVGAGI. The CDR3 extends over 13 amino acids. V gave up 6 bases and J gave up 5 bases, with 13 bases separating them. In DNA, the CDR3 is TGTGCCAGCAGACCCAGACGGGATACTGAAGCTTTCTTT. This encodes CASRPRRDTEAFF.

The genes are TRBV29-1 and TRBJ2-5; no definite D call. This CDR3 has 14 residues. Germline lookup yields CDR1 SQVTM and CDR2 ANQGSEA. Between the trimmed V and J ends, which lost 3 bases and 6 bases, there was a span of 17 bases. The CDR3 DNA reads TGCAGCGTTGAGGTGGCGGAGAATTGGAAGACCCAGTACTTC. It codes for CSVEVAENWKTQYF.

This clonotype was recorded at least ten times. The chain links TRBV9 to TRBJ2-5; D is possibly TRBD2 (6 bases). The ends were cut back, 7 bases at V and 5 bases at J, with 12 bases in the middle. From germline, CDR1 is SGDLS and CDR2 YYNGEE. CDR3 size: 12 residues. CDR3 nucleotides: TGTGCCAGCGGGACGGGGGAGGAGACCCAGTACTTC. It yields the protein CASGTGEETQYF.

Details on this clonotype: A clone one base away is much larger, so this may be a read error. The chain combines TRBV9 with TRBJ2-7; maybe TRBD2 (6 bases). Germline assignment: CDR1 SGDLS and CDR2 YYNGEE. This CDR3 contains 12 residues. V lost 0 bases and J lost 9, with 10 bases in between. This chain's CDR3 is CASSVGTSRQYF. The CDR3 coding sequence is TGTGCCAGCAGCGTAGGAACTAGCCGGCAGTACTTC.

The V call is TRBV20-1, the J call TRBJ1-2; TRBD1 might be the D (5 bases). The CDR3 runs 12 residues. In germline, CDR1 is DFQATT, CDR2 SNEGSKA (reference sequence). Deletions cut 6 bases from V and 4 bases from J, with 12 bases between. The DNA of the CDR3 is TGCAGTGCGGAGGGACGGACCTATGGCTACACCTTC. It yields the protein CSAEGRTYGYTF.

This clonotype has at least ten counts. The V gene is TRBV20-1, the J gene TRBJ1-1, with TRBD1 matching over 7 bases. The junction had 6 bases not matched to a gene; V was cut back by 5 bases and J by 0 bases. This CDR3 contains 14 residues. CDR1 and CDR2 (germline): DFQATT, SNEGSKA (reference sequence). CDR3 nucleotide sequence: TGCAGTGCTTGGGACAGTCGGCTGAACACTGAAGCTTTCTTT. This codes for CSAWDSRLNTEAFF.

This clonotype has ten or more counts. The chain has TRBV20-1 and TRBJ2-5; 7 nucleotides align to TRBD2. The CDR3 totals 15 residues. Germline values: CDR1 DFQATT, CDR2 SNEGSKA (reference sequence). The junction had 9 bases not matched to a gene; V was cut back by 1 base and J by 4 bases. CDR3 sequence reads: CSARVGSGGGETQYF. The CDR3 DNA is TGCAGTGCTAGAGTTGGTTCGGGAGGCGGAGAGACCCAGTACTTC.

This clonotype was observed many times. The rearrangement joins TRBV6-5 to TRBJ1-2, with 7 bases identical to TRBD1. The CDR3 is made up of 15 amino acids. Per the germline V gene, CDR1 is MNHEY and CDR2 is SVGAGI. The ends lost 0 bases at V and 5 bases at J; junction bases unmatched: 6. CDR3 sequence: CASSYSQTGRYGYTF. The CDR3 nucleotides are TGTGCCAGCAGTTACTCACAGACAGGGAGATATGGCTACACCTTC.

To note about this clonotype: This may stem from a read error, because a much larger clone lies one nucleotide away. V and J are TRBV12-3 or TRBV12-4 and TRBJ1-6; D ambiguous. The CDR3 has 15 amino acids. CDR3 bases: TGTGTCAGCAGTTTCGGCAAGTCCTATAATTCACCCCTCCACTTT. It yields the protein CVSSFGKSYNSPLHF.

In the case of this clonotype: This may stem from a read error, because a much larger clone lies one nucleotide away. The CDR3 nucleotides read TGTGCCGGTAGTCCGGGACAGGGGGATTATAGCAATCAGCCCCAGCATTTT. Translated: CAGSPGQGDYSNQPQHF. The chain uses TRBV25-1 and TRBJ1-5; 11 nucleotides match TRBD1. The CDR3 is 17 residues long. Germline V gene data show CDR1 as MGHDK and CDR2 as SYGVNS. The trim removed 11 bases at V and 0 bases at J, leaving 12 bases unmatched.

This sequence joins TRBV15 and TRBJ2-5; 12 bases are shared with TRBD2. V lost 0 bases, J lost 11 bases, and 4 bases stayed unmatched. CDR1 is LNHNV, CDR2 YYDKDF, per germline (reference sequence). The CDR3 totals 14 residues. The CDR3 region has the DNA TGTGCCACCAGCAGAGACCGGACTAGCGGGGAGCAGTACTTC. Its translation is CATSRDRTSGEQYF.

The chain couples TRBV9 to TRBJ1-4; no clear D. The germline V gene encodes CDR1 SGDLS and CDR2 YYNGEE. V shed 1 base and J shed 3 bases, with 7 bases lying between them. The CDR3 is 14 residues long. The CDR3 DNA is TGTGCCAGCAGCGTAACCGGTTCTAATGAAAAACTGTTTTTT. Translating it yields CASSVTGSNEKLFF. The full variable domain, with the rest looked up from reference TRBV9 and TRBJ1-4, is DSGVTQTPKHLITATGQRVTLRCSPRSGDLSVYWYQQSLDQGLQFLIQYYNGEERAKGNILERFSAQQFPDLHSELNLSSLELGDSALYFCASSVTGSNEKLFFGSGTQLSVL.

The table lists this clonotype with many counts. Given a much more abundant clone one base away, this may be a read error. This chain uses TRBV25-1 with TRBJ2-1; possibly TRBD2 for D (6 bases). CDR3 size: 14 residues. Per germline, CDR1 MGHDK and CDR2 SYGVNS. The CDR3 loop is CASEDGSSYNGQFF. As DNA, the CDR3 is TGTGCCAGCGAGGACGGGAGCTCCTACAATGGGCAGTTCTTC.

This clonotype showed up many times. The rearrangement links TRBV28 to TRBJ2-3, with 7 bases matching TRBD2. V was pared by 2 bases and J by 4 bases, with 3 bases of the junction left unmatched. The CDR3 has 14 residues. CDR1 and CDR2 (germline): MDHEN, SYDVKM. The CDR3 bases are TGTGCCAGCAGTTTACCAGGGAGGGCAGATACGCAGTATTTT. Translated, it gives CASSLPGRADTQYF.

This clonotype was detected many times. The rearrangement joins TRBV10-1 to TRBJ2-2, with no clear D. The CDR3 sequence is 14 residues long. The germline V gene has CDR1 WNHNN and CDR2 SYGVQD (reference sequence). With 2 bases removed from V and 1 base from J, the gap between germline ends came to 5 bases. The CDR3 DNA is TGCGCCAGCAGTGAGCCACGGAACACCGGGGAGCTGTTTTTT. Its translation: CASSEPRNTGELFF.

This clonotype came up once. This could be a read error, since a much larger clone is one nucleotide away. The V and J genes are TRBV5-1 and TRBJ2-1, with unresolved D. Germline assignment: CDR1 SGHRS and CDR2 YFSETQ. CDR3 length equals 15 residues. V dropped 3 bases and J dropped 13 bases, with 23 bases sitting between them. The CDR3 coding sequence is TGCGCCAGCAGCTCGGCAGTAACCCCACCAGAGACCCAGTTCTTC. Protein sequence: CASSSAVTPPETQFF.